This is a list of T cell receptor beta chains from one sample in a study of T cell clones after liver transplantation. Generated by immunoSEQ multiplex PCR, the TCRdb table keeps only in-frame clones and is missing some. The data contain 95,000 to 110,000 clones, 82% of them singletons. This specimen was CD4+ T cells from blood, taken before liver transplant. The receptors here all came from a human donor who received a liver transplant. CDR3s include the opening cysteine and the closing phenylalanine or tryptophan. The D gene is left open where the match is weak.

v_gene	d_gene	CDR3aa
TRBV7-9	TRBD1	CASSPLRTGRDYEQYF
TRBV29-1	TRBD2	CSAWVPSGARTDTQYF
TRBV2	TRBD1	CASSVPGGVQPQHF
TRBV5-6	TRBD2	CASSELSGGANYEQYF
TRBV6-6	TRBD2	CASRILAGGSYEQYF
TRBV15	TRBD2	CATSRSGDLSYEQYF
TRBV5-6	NA	CASSLGSGMGNQPQHF
TRBV14	TRBD2	CASSPQVISGGRNEQFF
TRBV11-2	TRBD1	CASSSSGQPNEKLFF
TRBV28	TRBD2	CASRAAGLATDTQYF
TRBV27	NA	CASSRSSASSYNEQFF
TRBV7-6	TRBD1	CASSPVTGSSLETQYF
TRBV6-5	NA	CASSYGSGRNMETQYF
TRBV7-6	NA	CASSLASGNTIYF
TRBV5-1	NA	CASSSSTVSGELFF
TRBV2	NA	CASSRGDNQPQHF
TRBV11-2	NA	CASSGGQNRDTSYEQYF
TRBV28	TRBD1	CASSLWVSRGAGGRRETQYF
TRBV7-6	NA	CASSSRRTEAFF
TRBV27	NA	CASKGGVWGDQPQHF
TRBV7-9	NA	CASTQPPTNEKLFF
TRBV19	NA	CASSMNSPNYGYTF
TRBV30	NA	CAGGYEGNSPLHF
TRBV7-8	TRBD1	CASSLDEGGPSYGYTF
TRBV15	TRBD2	CATSTPPGLAHEQFF
TRBV19	NA	CASSIYRNYGYTF
TRBV5-4	TRBD2	CASSLAASGTYNEQFF
TRBV19	NA	CASSPGTVSNQPQHF
TRBV6-5	TRBD1	CATTRGQGYEQYF
TRBV7-6	NA	CASSQEPPSGVGDYEQYF
TRBV19	NA	CASSIQPGGFATEAFF